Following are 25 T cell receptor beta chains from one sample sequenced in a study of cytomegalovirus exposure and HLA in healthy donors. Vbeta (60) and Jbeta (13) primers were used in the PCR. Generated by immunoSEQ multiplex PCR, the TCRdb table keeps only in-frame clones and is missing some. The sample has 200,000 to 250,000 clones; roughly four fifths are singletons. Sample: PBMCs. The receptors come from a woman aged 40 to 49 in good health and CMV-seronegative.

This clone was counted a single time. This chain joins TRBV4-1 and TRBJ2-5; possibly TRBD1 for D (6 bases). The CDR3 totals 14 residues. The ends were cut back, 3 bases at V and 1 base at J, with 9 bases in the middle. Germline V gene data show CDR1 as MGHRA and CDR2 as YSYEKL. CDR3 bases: TGCGCCAGCAGCCATCCGACAGGCCAAGAGACCCAGTACTTC. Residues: CASSHPTGQETQYF.

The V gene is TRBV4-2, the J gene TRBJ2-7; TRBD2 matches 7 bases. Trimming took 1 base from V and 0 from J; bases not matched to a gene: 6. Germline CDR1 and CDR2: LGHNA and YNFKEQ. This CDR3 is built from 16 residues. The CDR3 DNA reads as TGTGCCAGCAGCCAAGGTCTAGCGGATGACTCCTACGAGCAGTACTTC. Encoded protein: CASSQGLADDSYEQYF.

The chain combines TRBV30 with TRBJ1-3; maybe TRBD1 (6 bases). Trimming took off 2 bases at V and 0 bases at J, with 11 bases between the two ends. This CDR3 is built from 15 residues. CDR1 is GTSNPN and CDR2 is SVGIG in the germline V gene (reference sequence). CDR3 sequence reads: CAWSRTGRSGNTIYF. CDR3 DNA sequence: TGTGCCTGGAGTAGAACAGGGCGCTCTGGAAACACCATATATTTT.

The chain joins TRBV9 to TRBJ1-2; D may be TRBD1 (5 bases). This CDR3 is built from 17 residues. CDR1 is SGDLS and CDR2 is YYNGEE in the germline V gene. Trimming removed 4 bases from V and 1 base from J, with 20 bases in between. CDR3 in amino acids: CASSQSRGGSVNYGYTF. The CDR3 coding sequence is TGTGCCAGCAGCCAGAGCCGGGGGGGGAGTGTTAACTATGGCTACACCTTC.

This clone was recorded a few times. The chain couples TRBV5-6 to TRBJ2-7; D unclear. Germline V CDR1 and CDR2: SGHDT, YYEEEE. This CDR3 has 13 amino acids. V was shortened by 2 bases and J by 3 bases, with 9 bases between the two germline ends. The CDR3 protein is CASSFNRDYEQYF. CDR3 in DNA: TGTGCCAGCAGCTTTAACAGAGACTACGAGCAGTACTTC.

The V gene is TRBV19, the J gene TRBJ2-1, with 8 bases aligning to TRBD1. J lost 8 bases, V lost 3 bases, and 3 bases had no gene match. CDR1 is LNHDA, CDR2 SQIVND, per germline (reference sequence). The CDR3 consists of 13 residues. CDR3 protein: CASSISGGDEQFF. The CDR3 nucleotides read TGTGCCAGTAGTATTTCAGGGGGCGATGAGCAGTTCTTC.

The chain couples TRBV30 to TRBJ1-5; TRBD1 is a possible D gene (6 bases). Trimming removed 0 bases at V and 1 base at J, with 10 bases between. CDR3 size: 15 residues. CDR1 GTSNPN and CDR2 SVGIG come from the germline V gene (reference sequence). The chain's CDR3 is CAWSVGTISNQPQHF. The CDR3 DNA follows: TGTGCCTGGAGTGTAGGGACAATAAGCAATCAGCCCCAGCATTTT.

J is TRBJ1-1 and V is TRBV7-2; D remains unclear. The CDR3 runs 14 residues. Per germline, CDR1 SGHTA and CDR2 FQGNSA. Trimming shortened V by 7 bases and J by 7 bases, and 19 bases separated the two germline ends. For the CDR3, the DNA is TGTGCCAGCACCCCCTCTATCTCAAGATTTGAAGCTTTCTTT. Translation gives CASTPSISRFEAFF.

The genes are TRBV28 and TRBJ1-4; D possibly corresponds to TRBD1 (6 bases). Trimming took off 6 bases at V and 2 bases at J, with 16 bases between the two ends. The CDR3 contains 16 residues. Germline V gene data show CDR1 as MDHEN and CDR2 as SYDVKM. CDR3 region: CASRPSGGGTNEKLFF. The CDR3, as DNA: TGTGCCAGCAGGCCATCGGGGGGCGGCACTAATGAAAAACTGTTTTTT.

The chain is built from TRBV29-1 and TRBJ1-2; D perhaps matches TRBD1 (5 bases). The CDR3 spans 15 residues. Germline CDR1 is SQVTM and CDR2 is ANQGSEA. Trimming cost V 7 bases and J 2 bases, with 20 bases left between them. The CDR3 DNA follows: TGCAGCGCACAAGACCAGGGAGGGGCGAACTATGGCTACACCTTC. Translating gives CSAQDQGGANYGYTF. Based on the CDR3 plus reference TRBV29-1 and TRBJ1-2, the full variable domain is SAVISQKPSRDICQRGTSLTIQCQVDSQVTMMFWYRQQPGQSLTLIATANQGSEATYESGFVIDKFPISRPNLTFSTLTVSNMSPEDSSIYLCSAQDQGGANYGYTFGSGTRLTVV.

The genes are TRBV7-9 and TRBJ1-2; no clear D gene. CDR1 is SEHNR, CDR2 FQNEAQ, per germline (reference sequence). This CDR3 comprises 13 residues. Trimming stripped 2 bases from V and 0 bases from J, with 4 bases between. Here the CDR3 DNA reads TGTGCCAGCAGCTTACCCGCTAACTATGGCTACACCTTC. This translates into CASSLPANYGYTF.

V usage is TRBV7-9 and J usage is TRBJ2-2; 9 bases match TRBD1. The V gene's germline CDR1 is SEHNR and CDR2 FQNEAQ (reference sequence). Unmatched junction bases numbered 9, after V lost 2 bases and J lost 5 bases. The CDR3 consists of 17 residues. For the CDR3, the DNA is TGTGCCAGCAGCTTATTTGCGGGACAGGGTAAAACCGGGGAGCTGTTTTTT. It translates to CASSLFAGQGKTGELFF.

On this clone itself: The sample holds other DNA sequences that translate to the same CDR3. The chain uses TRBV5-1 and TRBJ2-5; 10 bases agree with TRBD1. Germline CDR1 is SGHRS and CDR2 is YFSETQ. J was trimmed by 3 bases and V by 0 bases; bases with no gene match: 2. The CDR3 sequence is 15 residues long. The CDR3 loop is CASSLAGTGEETQYF. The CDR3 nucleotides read TGCGCCAGCAGCTTGGCCGGGACAGGGGAAGAGACCCAGTACTTC.

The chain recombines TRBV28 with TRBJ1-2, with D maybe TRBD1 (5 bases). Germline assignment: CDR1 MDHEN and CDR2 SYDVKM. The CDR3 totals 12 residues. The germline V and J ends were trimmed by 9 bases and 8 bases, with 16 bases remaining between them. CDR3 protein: CASGASRSGYTF. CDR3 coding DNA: TGTGCCAGTGGGGCCTCGAGGAGCGGCTACACCTTC.

This chain's CDR3 is CASSLGGGANTGELFF. CDR3 DNA: TGTGCCAGCAGCCTCGGCGGGGGGGCGAACACCGGGGAGCTGTTTTTT. The chain is built from TRBV7-3 and TRBJ2-2; 9 bases map to TRBD2. CDR1 is SGHTA, CDR2 FQGTGA, per germline. The J segment lost 0 bases and the V segment lost 5 bases, leaving 4 bases of the junction unmatched. This CDR3 comprises 16 residues. Looking up the rest from reference TRBV7-3 and TRBJ2-2 gives the full variable domain: GAGVSQTPSNKVTEKGKYVELRCDPISGHTALYWYRQSLGQGPEFLIYFQGTGAADDSGLPNDRFFAVRPEGSVSTLKIQRTERGDSAVYLCASSLGGGANTGELFFGEGSRLTVL.

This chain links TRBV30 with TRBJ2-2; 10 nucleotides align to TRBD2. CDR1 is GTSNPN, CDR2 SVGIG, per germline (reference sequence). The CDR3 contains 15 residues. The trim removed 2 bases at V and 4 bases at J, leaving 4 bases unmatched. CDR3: CAWSRLAGGTGELFF. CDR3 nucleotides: TGTGCCTGGAGTCGGTTAGCGGGGGGCACCGGGGAGCTGTTTTTT.

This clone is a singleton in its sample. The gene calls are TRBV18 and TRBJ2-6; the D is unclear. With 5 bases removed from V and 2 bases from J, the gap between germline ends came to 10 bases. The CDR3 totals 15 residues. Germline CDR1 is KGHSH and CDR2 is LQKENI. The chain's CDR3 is CASSSSTAGANVLTF. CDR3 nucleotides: TGTGCCAGCTCATCGAGTACGGCTGGGGCCAACGTCCTGACTTTC.

CDR3 in DNA: TGTGCCAGCTCACCACCTTCGGGATACGCCTACGAGCAGTACTTC. It encodes CASSPPSGYAYEQYF. The chain employs TRBV18 and TRBJ2-7; D may be TRBD2 (5 bases). Trimming left V 0 bases short and J 2 bases short, with 11 bases between. Germline CDR1 and CDR2: KGHSH and LQKENI. The CDR3 length is 15 residues.

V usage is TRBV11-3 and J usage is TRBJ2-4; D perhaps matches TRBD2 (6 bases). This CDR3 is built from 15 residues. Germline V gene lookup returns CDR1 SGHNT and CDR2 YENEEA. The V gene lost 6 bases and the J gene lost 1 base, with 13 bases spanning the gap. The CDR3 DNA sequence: TGTGCCAGCAGAGGCCCGGGGGAGGCCAAAAACATTCAGTACTTC. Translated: CASRGPGEAKNIQYF.

CDR3: CASSARTGVGYTF. The CDR3 DNA reads as TGTGCCAGCAGCGCGCGGACAGGGGTTGGCTACACCTTC. The rearrangement links TRBV7-9 to TRBJ1-2; the match to TRBD1 covers 9 bases. After removal of 5 bases from V and 7 bases from J, the junction contained 5 bases not matched to a gene. There are 13 residues in the CDR3. The germline gives CDR1 SEHNR, CDR2 FQNEAQ (reference sequence).

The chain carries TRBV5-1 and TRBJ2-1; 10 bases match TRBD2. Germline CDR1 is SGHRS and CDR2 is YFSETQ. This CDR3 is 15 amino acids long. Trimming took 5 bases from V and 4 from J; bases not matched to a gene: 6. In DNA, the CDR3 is TGCGCCAGCAGTATTAGCGGGGGGTCTTACAATGAGCAGTTCTTC. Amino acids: CASSISGGSYNEQFF.

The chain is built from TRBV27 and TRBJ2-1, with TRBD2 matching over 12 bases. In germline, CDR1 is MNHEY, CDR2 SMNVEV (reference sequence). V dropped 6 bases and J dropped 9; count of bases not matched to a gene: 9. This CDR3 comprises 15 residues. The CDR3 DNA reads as TGTGCCAGCAGCCACAGGACTAGCGGGGAAGGTGAGCAGTTCTTC. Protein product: CASSHRTSGEGEQFF.

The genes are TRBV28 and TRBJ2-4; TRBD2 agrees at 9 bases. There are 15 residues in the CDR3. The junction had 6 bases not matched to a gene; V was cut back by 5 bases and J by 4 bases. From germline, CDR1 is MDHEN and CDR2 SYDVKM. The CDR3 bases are TGTGCCAGCAGTGTAGCGGGGGACGCGAAAAACATTCAGTACTTC. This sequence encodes CASSVAGDAKNIQYF.

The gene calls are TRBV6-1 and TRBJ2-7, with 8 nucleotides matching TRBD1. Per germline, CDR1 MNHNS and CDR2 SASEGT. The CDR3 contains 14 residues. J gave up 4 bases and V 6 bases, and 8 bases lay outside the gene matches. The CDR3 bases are TGTGCCAGCAGCGCAAGACAGGGGATATACGAGCAGTACTTC. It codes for CASSARQGIYEQYF.

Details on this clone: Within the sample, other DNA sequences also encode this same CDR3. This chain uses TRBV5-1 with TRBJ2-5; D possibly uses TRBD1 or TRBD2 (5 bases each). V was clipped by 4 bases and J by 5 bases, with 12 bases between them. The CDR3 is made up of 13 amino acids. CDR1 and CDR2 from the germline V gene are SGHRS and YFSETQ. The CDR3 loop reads CASSLGVEETQYF. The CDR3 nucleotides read TGCGCCAGCAGCCTGGGGGTGGAGGAGACCCAGTACTTC.